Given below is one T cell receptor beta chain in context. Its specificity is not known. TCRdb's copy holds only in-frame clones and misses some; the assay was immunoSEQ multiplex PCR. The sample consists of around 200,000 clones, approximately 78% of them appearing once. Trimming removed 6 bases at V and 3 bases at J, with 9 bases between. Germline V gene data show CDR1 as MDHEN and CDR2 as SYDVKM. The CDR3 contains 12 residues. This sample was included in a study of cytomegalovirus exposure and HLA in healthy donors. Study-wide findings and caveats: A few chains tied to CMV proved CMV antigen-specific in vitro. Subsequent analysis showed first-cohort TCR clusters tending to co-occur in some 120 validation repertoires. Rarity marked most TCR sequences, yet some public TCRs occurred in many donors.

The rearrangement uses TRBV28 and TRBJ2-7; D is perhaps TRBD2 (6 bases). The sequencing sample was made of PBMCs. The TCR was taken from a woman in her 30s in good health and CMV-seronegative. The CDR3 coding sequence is TGTGCCAGCAGGGGGGGTGACTACGAGCAGTACTTC. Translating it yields CASRGGDYEQYF.